In its sample, the clone carrying this T cell receptor beta chain was seen a few times. The target antigen is unknown. Possible read error: a much larger clone is one base away. This specimen belongs to a study of read filtering for tumor transcriptome and immune sequencing. Looking at the study overall: Roughly 8 patients were R-ISS I, 16 were R-ISS II, roughly 7 were R-ISS III. RNA-seq yielded only about 80 to 1,400 TCR reads, IR-seq about 3.5 to 11 million.

There are 14 residues in the CDR3. Trimming removed 11 bases from V and 0 bases from J, with 16 bases in between. Study-level points and caveats: Even smaller IR-seq throughput identified most shared clonotypes.

Molecular barcoded adaptors covering alpha/delta and beta/gamma chains were used on approximately 400 ng RNA. TCRdb re-called the reads with MiXCR, one entry per CDR3 protein. Of fewer than 45,000 distinct CDR3 sequences listed, around 11% are singletons. The sample comprised a population of CD138-negative cells sorted from bone marrow. The TCR originated in a donor aged 40 or over with multiple myeloma. V gene TRBV12-3 or TRBV12-4 combines with J gene TRBJ1-1; weak D call: TRBD1 (6 bases). The CDR3 is CAGSQGLLNTEAFF. In DNA form, the CDR3 reads TGTGCCGGTTCACAGGGACTACTGAACACTGAAGCTTTCTTT.